These T cell receptor beta chains were read from a single sample in a study of blood T cell repertoires in COVID-19. Assay used: immunoSEQ multiplex PCR; TCRdb lists only in-frame clones, some missing. In the table there are 150,000 or so clones, about 90% of which are singletons. Sequenced input: PBMCs or T cells enriched from blood (not recorded which). These receptors all stem from a woman aged 40 to 55 who had been exposed to COVID-19. Each CDR3 is given with its conserved first and last residue. A D gene is named only where the DNA matches it firmly.

>TRBV27|-
CASSYSPPGREPQHF
>TRBV2|-
CASSVGGGNFNEQFF
>TRBV10-3|-
CAISDVGGGHMNTEAFF
>TRBV7-8|-
CASSFSSLPRNSPLHF
>TRBV18|TRBD1
CASSRQGQAEAFF
>TRBV5-8|-
CASSRGLHYEQYF
>TRBV11-2|-
CASSFRRTVEDQPQHF
>TRBV7-9|TRBD1
CASSGGQGTNYGYTF
>TRBV11-2|TRBD1
CASSLEQGGAEAFF
>TRBV4-3|TRBD2
CASSPREGSDTQYF
>TRBV29-1|-
CSVESWSSYNEQFF
>TRBV19|-
CATNRASGGYTF
>TRBV19|TRBD1
CASSIGDRDTEAFF
>TRBV29-1|-
CSVEIGRNTEAFF
>TRBV9|-
CASSVGRGVNYGYTF
>TRBV6-6|TRBD1
CASGQQGAFGYTF
>TRBV7-9|TRBD2
CASSWTLAASTDTQYF
>TRBV5-1|TRBD2
CASSLVQRGPLGELFF
>TRBV3-1/TRBV3-2|-
CASSLSAGDNSPLHF
>TRBV7-9|TRBD1
CASSWTGPNGNGYTF
>TRBV28|-
CASSLMGGVVTEAFF
>TRBV7-6|TRBD2
CASSPSGSNTDTQYF
>TRBV9|-
CASSLSPDSYEQYF
>TRBV9|TRBD2
CASSGLAGGSNEQFF
>TRBV9|-
CASSVGGLSNYGYTF
>TRBV27|TRBD1
CASSWAGGWNQPQHF
>TRBV6-6|TRBD1
CASLTGTGSDEQYF
>TRBV10-3|-
CAISDPSQGNSPLHF
>TRBV27|-
CASSFRGGDTQYF
>TRBV7-7|TRBD1
CASSLSPGQVEYEQYF
>TRBV5-1|-
CASSLGAAYEQYF